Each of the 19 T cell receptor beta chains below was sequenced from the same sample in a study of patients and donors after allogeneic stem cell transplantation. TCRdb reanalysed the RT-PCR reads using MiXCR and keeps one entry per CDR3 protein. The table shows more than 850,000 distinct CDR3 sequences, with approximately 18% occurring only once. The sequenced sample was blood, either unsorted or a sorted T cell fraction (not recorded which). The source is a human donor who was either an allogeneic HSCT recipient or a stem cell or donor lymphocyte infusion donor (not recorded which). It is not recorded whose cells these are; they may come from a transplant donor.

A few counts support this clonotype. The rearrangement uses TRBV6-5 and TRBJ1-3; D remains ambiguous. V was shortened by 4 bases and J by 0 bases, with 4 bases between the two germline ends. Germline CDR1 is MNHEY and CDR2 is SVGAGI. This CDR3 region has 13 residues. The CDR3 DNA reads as TGTGCCAGCAGTTCTAACTCTGGAAACACCATATATTTT. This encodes CASSSNSGNTIYF.

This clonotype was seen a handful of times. DNA for the CDR3: TGCAGTGCCGTACCGGGACAGGGTACCTACAATGAGCAGTTCTTC. It specifies CSAVPGQGTYNEQFF. The V and J genes are TRBV20-1 and TRBJ2-1; 9 nucleotides align to TRBD1. The CDR3 runs 15 residues. J lost 2 bases, V lost 6 bases, and 8 bases had no gene match. The germline gives CDR1 DFQATT, CDR2 SNEGSKA (reference sequence).

Written as DNA, the CDR3 is TGTGCCAGCAGTTACTCGACCGGGTACAATCAGCCCCAGCATTTT. This codes for CASSYSTGYNQPQHF. The rearrangement links TRBV6-2 or TRBV6-3 to TRBJ1-5; unclear D gene. The CDR3 spans 15 residues. Germline loops: CDR1 MNHEY, CDR2 SVGEGT. V gave up 0 bases and J gave up 3 bases, with 9 bases separating them.

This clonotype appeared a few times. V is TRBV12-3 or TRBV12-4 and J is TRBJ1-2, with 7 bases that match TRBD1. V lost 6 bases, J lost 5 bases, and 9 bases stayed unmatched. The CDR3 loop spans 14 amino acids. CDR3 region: CASSEQGSHYGYTF. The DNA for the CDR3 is TGTGCCAGCAGCGAACAGGGGAGTCATTATGGCTACACCTTC.

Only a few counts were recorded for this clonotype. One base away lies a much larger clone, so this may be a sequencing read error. The CDR3 DNA reads as TGTGCCAGCAGCTTAGCGGTCTCCTACAATGAGCAGTTCTTC. Protein: CASSLAVSYNEQFF. The chain joins TRBV7-9 to TRBJ2-1; no reliable D call. V was clipped by 0 bases and J by 0 bases, with 3 bases between them. Germline-derived CDR1 and CDR2 are SEHNR and FQNEAQ (reference sequence). This CDR3 has 14 amino acids.

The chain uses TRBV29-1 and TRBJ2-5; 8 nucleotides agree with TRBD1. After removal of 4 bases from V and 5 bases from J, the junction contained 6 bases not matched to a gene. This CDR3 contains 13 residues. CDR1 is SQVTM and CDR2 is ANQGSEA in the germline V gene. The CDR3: CSVARRGQETQYF. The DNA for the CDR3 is TGCAGCGTTGCCCGCAGGGGGCAGGAGACCCAGTACTTC.

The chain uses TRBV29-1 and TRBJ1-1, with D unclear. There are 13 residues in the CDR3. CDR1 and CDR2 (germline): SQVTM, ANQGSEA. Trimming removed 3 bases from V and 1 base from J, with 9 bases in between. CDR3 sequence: CSVERRQNTEAFF. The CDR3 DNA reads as TGCAGCGTTGAGAGGAGGCAGAACACTGAAGCTTTCTTT.

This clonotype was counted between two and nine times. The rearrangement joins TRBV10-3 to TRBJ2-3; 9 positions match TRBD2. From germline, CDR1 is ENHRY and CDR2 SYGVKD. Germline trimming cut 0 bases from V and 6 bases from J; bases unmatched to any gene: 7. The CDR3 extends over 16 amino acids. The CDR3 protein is CAISESRRGGTDTQYF. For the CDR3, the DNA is TGTGCCATCAGTGAGTCGAGGCGGGGGGGGACGGATACGCAGTATTTT.

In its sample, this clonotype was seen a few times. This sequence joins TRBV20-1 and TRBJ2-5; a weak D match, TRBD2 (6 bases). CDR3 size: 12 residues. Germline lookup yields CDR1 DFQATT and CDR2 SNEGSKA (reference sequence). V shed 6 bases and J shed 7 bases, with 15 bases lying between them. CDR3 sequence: CSASRELGTQYF. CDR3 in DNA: TGCAGTGCAAGCCGGGAGCTGGGGACCCAGTACTTC.

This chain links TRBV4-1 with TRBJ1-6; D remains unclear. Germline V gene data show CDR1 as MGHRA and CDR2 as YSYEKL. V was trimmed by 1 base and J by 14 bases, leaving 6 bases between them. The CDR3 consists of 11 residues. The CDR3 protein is CASSQAGSLHF. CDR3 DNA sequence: TGCGCCAGCAGCCAAGCCGGGTCCCTCCACTTT.

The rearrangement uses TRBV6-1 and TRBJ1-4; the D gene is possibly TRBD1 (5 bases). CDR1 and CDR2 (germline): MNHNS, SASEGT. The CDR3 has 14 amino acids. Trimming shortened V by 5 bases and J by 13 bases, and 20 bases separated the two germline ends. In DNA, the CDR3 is TGTGCCAGCAGTCCTTTGGGGGAGCAGAAGACACTGTTTTTT. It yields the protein CASSPLGEQKTLFF.

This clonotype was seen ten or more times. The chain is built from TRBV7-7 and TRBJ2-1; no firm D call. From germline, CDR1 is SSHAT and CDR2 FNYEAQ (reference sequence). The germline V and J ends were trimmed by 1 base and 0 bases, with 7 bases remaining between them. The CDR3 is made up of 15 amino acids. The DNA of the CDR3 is TGTGCCAGCAGCTTAGTTTCAAGCTCCTACAATGAGCAGTTCTTC. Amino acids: CASSLVSSSYNEQFF.

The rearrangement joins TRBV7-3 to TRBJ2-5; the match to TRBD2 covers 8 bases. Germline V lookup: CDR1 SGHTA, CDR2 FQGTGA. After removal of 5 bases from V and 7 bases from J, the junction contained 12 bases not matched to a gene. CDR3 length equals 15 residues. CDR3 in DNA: TGTGCCAGCAGCCTCAACCGGGGGGGAGAGGGGACCCAGTACTTC. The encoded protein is CASSLNRGGEGTQYF.

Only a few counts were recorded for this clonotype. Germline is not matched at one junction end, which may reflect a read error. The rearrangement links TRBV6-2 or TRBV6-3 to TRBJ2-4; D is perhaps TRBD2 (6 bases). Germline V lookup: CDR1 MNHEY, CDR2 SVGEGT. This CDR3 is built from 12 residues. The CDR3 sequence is CASSQRALYPHF. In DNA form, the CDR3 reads TGTGCCAGCAGTCAGCGGGCCCTATATCCACACTTC.

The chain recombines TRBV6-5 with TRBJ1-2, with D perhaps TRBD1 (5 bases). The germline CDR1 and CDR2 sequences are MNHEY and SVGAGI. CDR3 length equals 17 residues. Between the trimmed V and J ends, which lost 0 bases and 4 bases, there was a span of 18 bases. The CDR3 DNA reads TGTGCCAGCAGTTACTCGAATCCAGGGAGGCCCCTCTATGGCTACACCTTC. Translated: CASSYSNPGRPLYGYTF.

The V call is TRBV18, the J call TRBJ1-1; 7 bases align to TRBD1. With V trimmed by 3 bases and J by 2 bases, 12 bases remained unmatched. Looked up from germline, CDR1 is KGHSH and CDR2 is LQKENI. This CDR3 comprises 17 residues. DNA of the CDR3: TGTGCCAGCTCACCTCTGGCCAGGGGGGATCTCAACACTGAAGCTTTCTTT. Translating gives CASSPLARGDLNTEAFF. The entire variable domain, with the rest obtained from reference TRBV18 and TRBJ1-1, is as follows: NAGVMQNPRHLVRRRGQEARLRCSPMKGHSHVYWYRQLPEEGLKFMVYLQKENIIDESGMPKERFSAEFPKEGPSILRIQQVVRGDSAAYFCASSPLARGDLNTEAFFGQGTRLTVV.

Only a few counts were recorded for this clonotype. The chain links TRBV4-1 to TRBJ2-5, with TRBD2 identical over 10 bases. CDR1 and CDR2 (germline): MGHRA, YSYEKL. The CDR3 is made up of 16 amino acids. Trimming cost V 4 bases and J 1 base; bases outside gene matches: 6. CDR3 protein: CASSRGLAGAQETQYF. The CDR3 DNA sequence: TGCGCCAGCAGCCGTGGTCTAGCGGGGGCCCAAGAGACCCAGTACTTC.

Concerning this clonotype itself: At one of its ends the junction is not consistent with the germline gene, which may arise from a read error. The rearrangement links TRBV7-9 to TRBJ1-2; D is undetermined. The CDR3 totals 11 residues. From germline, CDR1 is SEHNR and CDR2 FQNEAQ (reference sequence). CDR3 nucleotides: TGTGCCAGCAGCTCAGACTCTCAACCGGACTTC. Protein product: CASSSDSQPDF.

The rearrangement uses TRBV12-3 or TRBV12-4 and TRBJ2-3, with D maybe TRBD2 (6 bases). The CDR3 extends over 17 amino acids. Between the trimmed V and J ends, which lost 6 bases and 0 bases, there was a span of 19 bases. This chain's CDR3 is CASSRYLGLRSTDTQYF. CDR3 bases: TGTGCCAGCAGCCGCTACTTAGGACTACGAAGCACAGATACGCAGTATTTT.